This T cell receptor beta chain was identified during a study of T cells in Graves' hyperthyroidism and ophthalmopathy. This clonotype was seen at least ten times. TCR beta CDR3 regions were amplified from RNA. When the TCR CDR3 underwent first-round RT-PCR, the HTBI primer set was used. TCRdb reprocessed the multiplex PCR reads with MiXCR, giving one entry per CDR3 protein. The repertoire has nearly 750,000 distinct CDR3 sequences, under 45% of them found once; the top ten carry more than 25%. CDR3 length: 15 amino acids. In germline, CDR1 is SNHLY, CDR2 FYNNEI. V lost 7 bases to trimming and J lost 5 bases, with 18 bases between them.

The source is a middle-aged woman with Graves' hyperthyroidism. The sample was blood. The V and J genes are TRBV2 and TRBJ1-3; D remains ambiguous. CDR3 bases: TGTGCCAGCATGGAGGACGTCGCTCTGAGAAACACCATATATTTT. Its translation is CASMEDVALRNTIYF.